This TCR beta chain originates from a study of blood T cell repertoires in COVID-19. Study-wide context: Sites in the United States, Italy and Spain provided acute and convalescent COVID-19 samples.

Study processing details: Nucleated cell counts were estimated from reference gene primer amplification. The method was immunoSEQ multiplex PCR; TCRdb's version includes in-frame clones alone and lacks a portion of them. For V, J and clone size, that table is used; D and trimming come from the DNA. Of around 300,000 clones listed, 89% are singletons. CDR1 and CDR2 (germline): MNHEY, SVGAGI. The length of the CDR3 is 13 residues. Trimming removed 4 bases at V and 7 bases at J, with 11 bases between. The rearrangement joins TRBV6-5 to TRBJ1-5; the D gene is possibly TRBD1 (5 bases). Sequencing used peripheral blood. This clonotype was sampled from a man aged 45 to 65 with acute or convalescent COVID-19. DNA of the CDR3: TGTGCCAGCAGTTCCCAGGGAGGCCAGCCCCAGCATTTT. Its translation is CASSSQGGQPQHF.